This TCR beta chain was recorded in a study of response to subunit inactivated influenza vaccine. This clonotype has a handful of counts. The V segment lost 1 base and the J segment 0 bases; nucleotides outside the gene matches: 8. CDR1 and CDR2 (germline): SGHTA, FQGNSA. The CDR3 covers 17 residues. TCRdb independently ran MiXCR on the RT-PCR reads; one entry per CDR3 protein. The data hold more than 700,000 distinct CDR3 sequences, with 21% observed a single time. This rearrangement joins TRBV7-2 to TRBJ2-5; 7 nucleotides match TRBD2. The clonotype comes from a man between 50 and 59 years old who received an inactivated influenza vaccine. The sample here was PBMCs from blood, taken roughly 5 days after vaccination. The DNA of the CDR3 is TGTGCCAGCAGCTTAGTGGGGGGGGGACTGTACCAAGAGACCCAGTACTTC. It specifies CASSLVGGGLYQETQYF.